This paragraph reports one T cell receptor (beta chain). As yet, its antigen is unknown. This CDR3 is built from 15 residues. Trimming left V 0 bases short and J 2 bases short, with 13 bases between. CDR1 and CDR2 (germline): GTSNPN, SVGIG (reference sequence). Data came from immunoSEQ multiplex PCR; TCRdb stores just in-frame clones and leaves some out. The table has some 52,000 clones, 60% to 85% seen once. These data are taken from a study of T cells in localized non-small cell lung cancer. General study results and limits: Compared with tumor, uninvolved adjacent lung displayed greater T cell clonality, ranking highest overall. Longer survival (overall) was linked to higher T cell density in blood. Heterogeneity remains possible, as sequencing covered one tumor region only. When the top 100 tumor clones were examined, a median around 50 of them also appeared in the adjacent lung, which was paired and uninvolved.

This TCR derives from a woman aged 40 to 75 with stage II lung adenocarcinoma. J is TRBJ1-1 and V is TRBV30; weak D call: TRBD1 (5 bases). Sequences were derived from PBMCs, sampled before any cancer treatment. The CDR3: CAWSVWGRPNTEAFF. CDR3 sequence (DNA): TGTGCCTGGAGTGTATGGGGGAGGCCTAACACTGAAGCTTTCTTT.